The present T cell receptor beta chain was sequenced within a study of T cell repertoires in cytomegalovirus infection. Overall study: The public TCR beta signatures pointed to both CMV infection and matching HLA type.

The table lists this clonotype with a few counts. No antigen is known for it. Points from the study as a whole: Ex vivo, HLA-C-restricted CMV-specific TCR beta clonotypes prevailed over the rest of the response.

V was trimmed by 6 bases and J by 3 bases, leaving 11 bases between them. The CDR3 is 13 amino acids. Germline CDR1 is KGHSH and CDR2 is LQKENI. TCRdb reanalysed the reads using MiXCR and keeps one entry per CDR3 protein. This sample has around 120,000 distinct CDR3 sequences, with roughly 8.2% found just once. The chain joins TRBV18 to TRBJ1-1; D ambiguous. Sequencing was performed on PBMCs. The clonotype originates from a human donor in good health (CMV status not recorded). Some clones in this sample may be carry-over from other donors' samples. CDR3 DNA: TGTGCCAGCTCGACAAGCTTGGACACTGAAGCTTTCTTT. It codes for CASSTSLDTEAFF.